This TCR beta chain was recorded in a study of identifying expanded T cells in peripheral blood (dated by TCRdb to about 2019). For the study in its entirety: Technical replicates were generated by sequencing separate aliquots of the same genomic DNA pool, and four replicates were compared pairwise. What the study reported, not specific to this receptor: Between technical replicates the binomial model flagged roughly 1.1 differentially abundant clones, whereas over about 2 weeks the binomial model flagged about 16.4 and over approximately four weeks 19 to 20. Variance in clone template counts between approximately two-week samples significantly increased with total template count across all healthy donors. Both the number of clones called differentially abundant and the false-positive rate were significantly reduced by the beta-binomial model across all healthy-donor time intervals. The authors expected that over much longer intervals, such as months to years, biological variance in healthy repertoires might increase even further.

TCRbeta CDR3 regions were profiled by bias-controlled multiplex PCR amplification of genomic DNA with the immunoSEQ Assay. The paper's processing steps were these. To quantify the absolute abundance of each unique TCRbeta CDR3 region, the sequences were collapsed and filtered. Two models were used to test differential abundance: a binomial model (Fisher-equivalent) and a beta-binomial model that adds time-dependent variance fitted from healthy donors. Clones with fewer than 5 combined templates were removed, and differential abundance was called for clones with a Benjamini-Hochberg FDR below 0.01. In the beta-binomial model, variance was expressed as a function of the total template count across the two samples, in the form v = (b*log(k)+a)^2. As stored in TCRdb, this immuneACCESS dataset retains in-frame rearrangements with V and J assigned. A fraction of the clones does not appear; measured against another copy, unresolved V genes explain less than half of the discrepancy, and the remainder lacks a known reason. V and J calls and clone size are given by that table; D and trimming were obtained from the DNA. The sample has approximately 92,000 clones on record, 70% to 90% of them singletons. The top ten constitute 4.5% of the sample.

A note on this clone: The target of this receptor is not known. No much larger clone exists at a distance of one base, and base qualities are not known.

During the collection period, no immune events, such as infections, were documented for the healthy donors. Healthy-donor blood repertoires served as a training cohort to calibrate time-dependent variance in a beta-binomial model of T-cell clone differential abundance. The training cohort comprised about ten healthy donors, 3 female and 7 male. On average the donors were 43 years old, and their ages spanned roughly 29 to 64 years. Whole blood from each healthy donor was obtained from a commercial supplier and was collected at three time points about 15 days apart. For immunosequencing, genomic DNA was extracted from unsorted whole blood. The sequence derives from a person aged 18-69 years in good health. Input material: blood.

The CDR3 reads CATSRVAGYGYTF. The DNA reads TGTGCCACCAGCAGAGTGGCAGGCTATGGCTACACCTTC. Rearrangement joined TRBV15 to TRBJ1-2, with the D gene uncertain. The CDR3 sequence holds 13 residues, the cysteine and phenylalanine included. Just the 39-base CDR3 DNA is kept, in frame starting at base 1. Based on the germline V gene (reference sequence), the CDR1 and CDR2 sequences are LNHNV and YYDKDF. V drops 1 base and J drops 4 bases, leaving 7 bases in between.